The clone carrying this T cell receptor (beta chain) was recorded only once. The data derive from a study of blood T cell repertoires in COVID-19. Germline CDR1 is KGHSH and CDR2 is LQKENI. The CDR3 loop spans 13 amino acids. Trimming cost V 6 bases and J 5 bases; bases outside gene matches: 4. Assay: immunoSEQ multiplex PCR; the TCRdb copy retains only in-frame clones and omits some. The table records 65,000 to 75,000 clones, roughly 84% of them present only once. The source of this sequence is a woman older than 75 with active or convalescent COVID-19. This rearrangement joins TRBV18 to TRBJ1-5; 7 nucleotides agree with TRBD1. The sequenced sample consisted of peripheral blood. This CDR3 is CASSTGQDQPQHF. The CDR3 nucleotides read TGTGCCAGCTCGACAGGACAGGATCAGCCCCAGCATTTT.